Described below is a single T cell receptor (beta chain) sequence and its context. The data were produced by immunoSEQ multiplex PCR, yet TCRdb's version contains in-frame clones alone and is incomplete. The profile shows about 150,000 clones, roughly 80% of them singletons. The V gene lost 4 bases and the J gene lost 3 bases, with 12 bases spanning the gap. The CDR3 extends over 15 amino acids. Germline V gives CDR1 MNHEY, CDR2 SVGAGI. The sample is drawn from a study of blood T cell repertoires in COVID-19. Study-level information: There were acute and convalescent COVID-19 samples, and they came from the United States, Italy and Spain.

The chain combines TRBV6-5 with TRBJ2-2; D might be TRBD2 (6 bases). Specimen: peripheral blood. The TCR sequence derives from a woman aged 55-70 years with COVID-19, enrolled during active disease. The CDR3 is CASSSAREDTGELFF. The CDR3 DNA reads as TGTGCCAGCAGTTCTGCCAGGGAGGACACCGGGGAGCTGTTTTTT.